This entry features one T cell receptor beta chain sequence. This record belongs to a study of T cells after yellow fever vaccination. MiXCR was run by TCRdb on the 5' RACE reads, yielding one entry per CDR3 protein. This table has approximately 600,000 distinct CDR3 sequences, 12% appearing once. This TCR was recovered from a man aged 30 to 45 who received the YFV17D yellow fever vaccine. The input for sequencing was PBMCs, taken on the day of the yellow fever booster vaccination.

The CDR3 DNA reads TGTGCCAGCAGCCAAATAGCCTTCTACAATGAGCAGTTCTTC. It encodes CASSQIAFYNEQFF. This chain connects TRBV7-2 to TRBJ2-1; D gene uncertain. The CDR3 totals 14 residues. Trimming removed 5 bases from V and 3 bases from J, with 11 bases in between. Germline loops: CDR1 SGHTA, CDR2 FQGNSA.